This is a list of T cell receptor beta chains from one sample in a study of blood T cell repertoires in COVID-19. Profiled with immunoSEQ multiplex PCR; TCRdb holds only in-frame clones, not every one. Of around 23,000 clones in the sample, around 70% were seen once. Source material: peripheral blood. All receptors come from an elderly woman with acute or convalescent COVID-19. Each CDR3 is given with its conserved first and last residue. Each record gives: J gene, V gene, CDR3 protein.

TRBJ2-7 TRBV6-2/TRBV6-3 CASSRGTSGIYEQYF
TRBJ1-2 TRBV10-2 CASSEGSGLYGYTF
TRBJ1-2 TRBV6-5 CATLSGRGHGYTF
TRBJ2-7 TRBV25-1 CASSEGTQRVKQYF
TRBJ2-2 TRBV27 CASSAHPAPMVPGELFF
TRBJ2-5 TRBV23-1 CASSQPWAQETQYF
TRBJ2-3 TRBV30 CAWSEGQSTDTQYF
TRBJ2-1 TRBV5-5 CASSLVNSEQFF
TRBJ1-1 TRBV7-6 CASSSNLDRTEAFF
TRBJ2-1 TRBV5-1 CASSLMKRAYNEQFF
TRBJ2-1 TRBV19 CASREGEDNEQFF
TRBJ1-2 TRBV30 CAWRQNAESYTF
TRBJ1-6 TRBV19 CASKINPDSPLHF
TRBJ1-2 TRBV9 CASSVEERSYGYTF
TRBJ1-5 TRBV6-5 CASKGREGQPQHF
TRBJ2-5 TRBV19 CASSIVVAGGPPGKETQYF
TRBJ2-7 TRBV2 CASWASGTYEQYF
TRBJ1-1 TRBV7-9 CASSVRRNTEAFF
TRBJ2-2 TRBV6-6 CASSRDRNTGELFF
TRBJ2-1 TRBV7-3 CASSFTSGAYNEQFF
TRBJ2-5 TRBV7-2 CASSSGWGTQYF
TRBJ1-1 TRBV28 CASSLEGASLATEAFF
TRBJ2-1 TRBV7-2 CASRTGMNEQFF
TRBJ2-5 TRBV7-9 CASKFGGGYQETQYF
TRBJ1-1 TRBV28 CASRVGQGRGTEAFF
TRBJ2-3 TRBV3-1/TRBV3-2 CASSQEGGPEQTDTQYF
TRBJ2-5 TRBV7-6 CASSSRTSGRQETQYF
TRBJ1-1 TRBV7-9 CASSLGEQEAFF
TRBJ2-1 TRBV5-1 CASSFGGGENEQFF
TRBJ1-2 TRBV30 CAFTGKGYTF
TRBJ1-4 TRBV7-9 CASSPPAGQGDSGEKLFF
TRBJ1-3 TRBV3-1/TRBV3-2 CASSQSGVTIYF
TRBJ1-2 TRBV29-1 CSVRDRGGRDGYTF
TRBJ2-5 TRBV10-1 CASSETSNLLETQYF
TRBJ1-2 TRBV5-6 CASSITGGDGYTF